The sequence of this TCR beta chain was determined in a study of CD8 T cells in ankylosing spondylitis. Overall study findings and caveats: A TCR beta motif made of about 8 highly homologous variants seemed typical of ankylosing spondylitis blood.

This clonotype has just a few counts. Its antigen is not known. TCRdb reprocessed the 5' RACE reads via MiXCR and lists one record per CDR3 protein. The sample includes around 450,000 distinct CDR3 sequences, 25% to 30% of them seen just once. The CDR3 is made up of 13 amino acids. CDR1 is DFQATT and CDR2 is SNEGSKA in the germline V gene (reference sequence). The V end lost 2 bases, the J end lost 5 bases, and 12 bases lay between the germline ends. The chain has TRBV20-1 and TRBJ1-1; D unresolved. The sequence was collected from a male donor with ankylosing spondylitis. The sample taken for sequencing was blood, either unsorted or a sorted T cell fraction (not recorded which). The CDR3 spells CSARTSRWTEAFF. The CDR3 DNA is TGCAGTGCTAGAACCTCACGATGGACTGAAGCTTTCTTT.